Described below is a single T cell receptor (beta chain) sequence and its context. This CDR3 comprises 13 residues. The ends were cut back, 1 base at V and 5 bases at J, with 7 bases in the middle. This sample was taken from a study of blood T cell repertoires in COVID-19. The overall study: Samples of COVID-19 (acute and convalescent) were obtained from the United States, Italy and Spain. T cells, B-cell-depleted T cells, or PBMCs supplied cDNA or gDNA.

In the original analysis: Reference gene primer amplification yielded estimated nucleated cell counts. The assay was immunoSEQ multiplex PCR, and TCRdb's table has in-frame clones only and misses some. V and J calls plus clone size are reproduced from that table; the DNA served to infer D and trimming. The data contain approximately 150,000 clones, roughly 80% of them singletons. The receptor was derived from a human donor in a cohort sampled during active COVID-19. The chain links TRBV12-3 or TRBV12-4 to TRBJ2-3, with D possibly matching TRBD2 (5 bases). The sequenced sample was peripheral blood. This CDR3 reads CASSLGSEDTQYF. The DNA for the CDR3 is TGTGCCAGCAGTTTAGGTAGCGAAGATACGCAGTATTTT.